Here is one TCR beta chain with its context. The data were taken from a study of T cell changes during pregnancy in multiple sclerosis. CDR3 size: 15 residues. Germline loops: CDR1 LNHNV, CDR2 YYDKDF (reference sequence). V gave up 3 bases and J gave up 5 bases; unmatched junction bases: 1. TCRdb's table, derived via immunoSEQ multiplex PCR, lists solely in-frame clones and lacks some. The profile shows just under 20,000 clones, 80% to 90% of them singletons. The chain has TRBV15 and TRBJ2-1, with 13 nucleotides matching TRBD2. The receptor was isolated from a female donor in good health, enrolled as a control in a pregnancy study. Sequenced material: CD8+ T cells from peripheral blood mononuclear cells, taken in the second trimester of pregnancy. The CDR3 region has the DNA TGTGCCACCAGCAGCGGGACTAGCGGGAACAATGAGCAGTTCTTC. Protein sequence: CATSSGTSGNNEQFF.